The T cell receptor (beta chain) described here comes from a study of glioma-infiltrating T cells. The CDR3 is 12 residues long. Germline CDR1 is LGHDT and CDR2 is YNNKEL (reference sequence). Trimming left V 6 bases short and J 5 bases short, with 10 bases between. Study findings and constraints: Tissue-blood divergence was below expectation in non-neoplastic patients, above in gliomas. Only very few CDR3 sequences appeared in both tissue and blood.

Amplification of TCR alpha and beta CDR3 regions from RNA used iRepertoire nested multiplex PCR. One-step reverse transcription and amplification started from around 100-400 ng of tissue mRNA or PBMC total RNA. TCRdb passed the multiplex PCR reads through MiXCR, listing each CDR3 protein once. The data contain roughly 120,000 distinct CDR3 sequences, roughly 25% of them singletons. About this clonotype: The antigen is not known.

This receptor was obtained from a human donor with low-grade glioma or glioblastoma, undergoing nonglioma brain surgery, or in good health (not recorded which). The chain recombines TRBV3-1 with TRBJ1-2; D is unclear. Sequencing was performed on glioma tissue, nonneoplastic brain tissue, or PBMCs (not recorded which). In DNA, the CDR3 is TGTGCCAGCAGGGGCGGGGTTTATGGCTACACCTTC. It encodes CASRGGVYGYTF.